This is a list of T cell receptor beta chains from one sample in a study of blood T cell repertoires in COVID-19. The repertoire was sequenced with immunoSEQ multiplex PCR; TCRdb's copy has only in-frame clones and lacks some. The repertoire includes about 51,000 clones, 70% to 90% of them detected once, and 1.3% sits in the top ten. The sample was peripheral blood. Receptor source: a man aged 55 to 70 with acute or convalescent COVID-19. The CDR3 runs from the conserved cysteine through the conserved F or W. Each record gives: clone size, CDR3 length, V gene, D gene, J gene, CDR3 DNA, CDR3 protein. A D gene is named only where the DNA matches it firmly. Clone size is not always given. Where it is, it says once, few, many or a class for expanded clones.

clone size: NA; CDR3 length: 13; V gene: TRBV7-9; D gene: NA; J gene: TRBJ2-7; CDR3 DNA: TGTGCCAGCAGCACCCCGGGGGGCCTCGAGCAGTACTTC; CDR3 protein: CASSTPGGLEQYF
clone size: NA; CDR3 length: 16; V gene: TRBV2; D gene: NA; J gene: TRBJ1-5; CDR3 DNA: TGTGCCAGCAGTGAAGCGCTCCTAAGAGGCAATCAGCCCCAGCATTTT; CDR3 protein: CASSEALLRGNQPQHF
clone size: NA; CDR3 length: 12; V gene: TRBV6-5; D gene: TRBD1; J gene: TRBJ1-1; CDR3 DNA: TGTGCCAGCAGCCAAACAGGGGGCGAAGCTTTCTTT; CDR3 protein: CASSQTGGEAFF
clone size: NA; CDR3 length: 12; V gene: TRBV10-3; D gene: NA; J gene: TRBJ2-7; CDR3 DNA: TGTGCCATCAGTGAGGGGCCGGACGAGCAGTACTTC; CDR3 protein: CAISEGPDEQYF
clone size: NA; CDR3 length: 14; V gene: TRBV18; D gene: NA; J gene: TRBJ1-1; CDR3 DNA: TGTGCCAGCTCATCGAACAGGAGGAACACTGAAGCTTTCTTT; CDR3 protein: CASSSNRRNTEAFF
clone size: NA; CDR3 length: 15; V gene: TRBV19; D gene: TRBD1; J gene: TRBJ2-2; CDR3 DNA: TGTGCCAGTAGTCCCGCCGGGACAGGGGACGGGGAGCTGTTTTTT; CDR3 protein: CASSPAGTGDGELFF
clone size: NA; CDR3 length: 17; V gene: TRBV4-1; D gene: NA; J gene: TRBJ2-2; CDR3 DNA: TGCGCCAGCAGGCCCGGTGGGCAGCGGCCGAACACCGGGGAGCTGTTTTTT; CDR3 protein: CASRPGGQRPNTGELFF
clone size: few; CDR3 length: 14; V gene: TRBV10-1; D gene: NA; J gene: TRBJ2-7; CDR3 DNA: TGCGCCAGCAGTGCCCAGGGGACCTCGTACGAGCAGTACTTC; CDR3 protein: CASSAQGTSYEQYF
clone size: NA; CDR3 length: 17; V gene: TRBV11-2; D gene: TRBD2; J gene: TRBJ2-3; CDR3 DNA: TGTGCCAGCAGCTCCCAAAGCGGGAGCGACAGCACAGATACGCAGTATTTT; CDR3 protein: CASSSQSGSDSTDTQYF
clone size: NA; CDR3 length: 12; V gene: TRBV19; D gene: TRBD1; J gene: TRBJ1-3; CDR3 DNA: TGTGCCAGTAGATGGACAGGAGGGATCATATATTTT; CDR3 protein: CASRWTGGIIYF
clone size: once; CDR3 length: 15; V gene: TRBV27; D gene: NA; J gene: TRBJ1-1; CDR3 DNA: TGTGCCAGCGATTCCGGCCCGGGTCGGGTCACTGAAGCTTTCTTT; CDR3 protein: CASDSGPGRVTEAFF
clone size: NA; CDR3 length: 16; V gene: TRBV5-4; D gene: TRBD1; J gene: TRBJ2-2; CDR3 DNA: TGTGCCAGCAGAGACAGGGGAATCGCGAACACCGGGGAGCTGTTTTTT; CDR3 protein: CASRDRGIANTGELFF
clone size: NA; CDR3 length: 17; V gene: TRBV5-6; D gene: NA; J gene: TRBJ2-2; CDR3 DNA: TGTGCCAGCAGCTTGGCCGGTGGAGGGGCGAACACCGGGGAGCTGTTTTTT; CDR3 protein: CASSLAGGGANTGELFF
clone size: NA; CDR3 length: 15; V gene: TRBV9; D gene: NA; J gene: TRBJ2-3; CDR3 DNA: TGTGCCAGCAGCGTTGACTCTGGCGCCCAAGATACGCAGTATTTT; CDR3 protein: CASSVDSGAQDTQYF
clone size: NA; CDR3 length: 13; V gene: TRBV10-3; D gene: TRBD1; J gene: TRBJ1-2; CDR3 DNA: TGTGCCATCAGGCCGACAGGGGAGGATGGCTACACCTTC; CDR3 protein: CAIRPTGEDGYTF
clone size: NA; CDR3 length: 11; V gene: TRBV10-3; D gene: TRBD1; J gene: TRBJ2-7; CDR3 DNA: TGTGCCGCGGGACAGGCCTACGAGCAGTACTTC; CDR3 protein: CAAGQAYEQYF
clone size: NA; CDR3 length: 17; V gene: TRBV5-4; D gene: NA; J gene: TRBJ2-3; CDR3 DNA: TGTGCCAGCAGCTTGGGCTCCTCAGCTAAAGACAGGGATACGCAGTATTTT; CDR3 protein: CASSLGSSAKDRDTQYF
clone size: NA; CDR3 length: 14; V gene: TRBV5-6; D gene: NA; J gene: TRBJ2-3; CDR3 DNA: TGTGCCAGCAGCCGGGTCTCTGTCTCAGATACGCAGTATTTT; CDR3 protein: CASSRVSVSDTQYF
clone size: NA; CDR3 length: 15; V gene: TRBV10-2; D gene: NA; J gene: TRBJ1-5; CDR3 DNA: TGCGCCAGCAGTGAGTCCCAGTATAGCAATCAGCCCCAGCATTTT; CDR3 protein: CASSESQYSNQPQHF
clone size: NA; CDR3 length: 17; V gene: TRBV5-4; D gene: NA; J gene: TRBJ2-7; CDR3 DNA: TGTGCCAGCAGCTTGGGGGGAGGCGGGTATCCCCCCTACGAGCAGTACTTC; CDR3 protein: CASSLGGGGYPPYEQYF
clone size: NA; CDR3 length: 13; V gene: TRBV5-1; D gene: NA; J gene: TRBJ2-7; CDR3 DNA: TGCGCCAGCAGCGGGGGGTCTACCTACGAGCAGTACTTC; CDR3 protein: CASSGGSTYEQYF
clone size: NA; CDR3 length: 14; V gene: TRBV4-3; D gene: TRBD2; J gene: TRBJ2-1; CDR3 DNA: TGCGCCAGCCCCCGGGGGGGGTACTACAATGAGCAGTTCTTC; CDR3 protein: CASPRGGYYNEQFF
clone size: NA; CDR3 length: 13; V gene: TRBV10-3; D gene: NA; J gene: TRBJ1-5; CDR3 DNA: TGTGCCATCAGTGAGTTTAACAGTCAGCCCCAGCATTTT; CDR3 protein: CAISEFNSQPQHF
clone size: NA; CDR3 length: 16; V gene: TRBV10-2; D gene: TRBD1; J gene: TRBJ1-3; CDR3 DNA: TGCGCCAGCAGACTTGACAGGGGCGCTTCTGGAAACACCATATATTTT; CDR3 protein: CASRLDRGASGNTIYF
clone size: NA; CDR3 length: 16; V gene: TRBV5-4; D gene: TRBD2; J gene: TRBJ2-2; CDR3 DNA: TGTGCCAGCATCAATGGACAGCGGGGGAGCACCGGGGAGCTGTTTTTT; CDR3 protein: CASINGQRGSTGELFF
clone size: NA; CDR3 length: 14; V gene: TRBV5-1; D gene: NA; J gene: TRBJ1-1; CDR3 DNA: TGCGCCAGCAGCTTGGTTCAATCGGACACTGAAGCTTTCTTT; CDR3 protein: CASSLVQSDTEAFF
clone size: NA; CDR3 length: 15; V gene: TRBV27; D gene: NA; J gene: TRBJ2-1; CDR3 DNA: TGTGCCAGCAGATCGTACGGGGTTGGGGTCAATGAGCAGTTCTTC; CDR3 protein: CASRSYGVGVNEQFF
clone size: NA; CDR3 length: 13; V gene: TRBV10-2; D gene: NA; J gene: TRBJ1-2; CDR3 DNA: TGCGCCAGCAATCCGACATTAAACTATGGCTACACCTTC; CDR3 protein: CASNPTLNYGYTF
clone size: NA; CDR3 length: 16; V gene: TRBV7-2; D gene: TRBD2; J gene: TRBJ2-7; CDR3 DNA: TGTGCCAGCAGCGACCCCCGCGGGAGGGGGTCCTACGAGCAGTACTTC; CDR3 protein: CASSDPRGRGSYEQYF
clone size: NA; CDR3 length: 14; V gene: TRBV19; D gene: NA; J gene: TRBJ2-3; CDR3 DNA: TGTGCCAGTAGTATCTTCGGGGATACAGATACGCAGTATTTT; CDR3 protein: CASSIFGDTDTQYF
clone size: NA; CDR3 length: 14; V gene: TRBV7-9; D gene: NA; J gene: TRBJ2-1; CDR3 DNA: TGTGCCAGTGCACGGAGCATCTCCTACAATGAGCAGTTCTTC; CDR3 protein: CASARSISYNEQFF
clone size: NA; CDR3 length: 14; V gene: TRBV5-1; D gene: NA; J gene: TRBJ1-2; CDR3 DNA: TGCGCCAGCAGCTTGGACCCCCGGGAATATGGCTACACCTTC; CDR3 protein: CASSLDPREYGYTF
clone size: NA; CDR3 length: 16; V gene: TRBV27; D gene: TRBD2; J gene: TRBJ2-3; CDR3 DNA: TGTGCCAGCAGCCCTATGCGGGGGGCGAGAACAGATACGCAGTATTTT; CDR3 protein: CASSPMRGARTDTQYF
clone size: NA; CDR3 length: 13; V gene: TRBV19; D gene: NA; J gene: TRBJ1-2; CDR3 DNA: TGTGCCAGTAGTCGAGACTCTAACTATGGCTACACCTTC; CDR3 protein: CASSRDSNYGYTF
clone size: once; CDR3 length: 16; V gene: TRBV9; D gene: NA; J gene: TRBJ2-2; CDR3 DNA: TGTGCCAGCAGCGTAGCTAAAGCCGAAGTCGCCGGGGAGCTGTTTTTT; CDR3 protein: CASSVAKAEVAGELFF
clone size: NA; CDR3 length: 15; V gene: TRBV27; D gene: TRBD2; J gene: TRBJ2-5; CDR3 DNA: TGTGCCAGCAGTTTTACCCGGGGGGGCCAAGAGACCCAGTACTTC; CDR3 protein: CASSFTRGGQETQYF
clone size: NA; CDR3 length: 17; V gene: TRBV3-1/TRBV3-2; D gene: TRBD1; J gene: TRBJ1-2; CDR3 DNA: TGTGCCAGCAGCCAAGTCTCAGGGGGCAGGGAGAACTATGGCTACACCTTC; CDR3 protein: CASSQVSGGRENYGYTF
clone size: NA; CDR3 length: 13; V gene: TRBV9; D gene: TRBD1; J gene: TRBJ1-2; CDR3 DNA: TGTGCCAGCAGCGAGGGACAGAACTATGGCTACACCTTC; CDR3 protein: CASSEGQNYGYTF
clone size: NA; CDR3 length: 15; V gene: TRBV28; D gene: NA; J gene: TRBJ1-2; CDR3 DNA: TGTGCCAGCAGTTTACAGGCTCGGGGTGGGTATGGCTACACCTTC; CDR3 protein: CASSLQARGGYGYTF
clone size: once; CDR3 length: 16; V gene: TRBV5-1; D gene: TRBD1; J gene: TRBJ2-1; CDR3 DNA: TGCGCCAGCAGCTTGGGACAGGGGGCCGTCAGCGATGAGCAGTTCTTC; CDR3 protein: CASSLGQGAVSDEQFF
clone size: NA; CDR3 length: 16; V gene: TRBV3-1/TRBV3-2; D gene: TRBD1; J gene: TRBJ2-5; CDR3 DNA: TGTGCCAGCAGCCAAGGTCTACAGGGGATAGAAGAGACCCAGTACTTC; CDR3 protein: CASSQGLQGIEETQYF
clone size: NA; CDR3 length: 14; V gene: TRBV7-2; D gene: NA; J gene: TRBJ2-7; CDR3 DNA: TGTGCCAGCAGCTTATGGGGCAGGGCGGACGAGCAGTACTTC; CDR3 protein: CASSLWGRADEQYF
clone size: NA; CDR3 length: 15; V gene: TRBV18; D gene: TRBD1; J gene: TRBJ2-1; CDR3 DNA: TGTGCCAGCTCAGCATCGGGACAGGGGGCGGGGGAGCAGTTCTTC; CDR3 protein: CASSASGQGAGEQFF
clone size: once; CDR3 length: 16; V gene: TRBV5-1; D gene: TRBD2; J gene: TRBJ2-4; CDR3 DNA: TGCGCCAGCAGCTCCCGGACTAGCGGGGTCAAAAACATTCAGTACTTC; CDR3 protein: CASSSRTSGVKNIQYF
clone size: once; CDR3 length: 17; V gene: TRBV18; D gene: NA; J gene: TRBJ1-2; CDR3 DNA: TGTGCCAGCTCGCCAAGACAGACCCTAAACCTTAACTATGGCTACACCTTC; CDR3 protein: CASSPRQTLNLNYGYTF
clone size: few; CDR3 length: 15; V gene: TRBV29-1; D gene: TRBD1; J gene: TRBJ1-1; CDR3 DNA: TGCAGCGGCACCGGGACAGGGGGCTTGAACACTGAAGCTTTCTTT; CDR3 protein: CSGTGTGGLNTEAFF
clone size: NA; CDR3 length: 15; V gene: TRBV4-3; D gene: NA; J gene: TRBJ1-1; CDR3 DNA: TGCGCCAGCAGCCCGGGACTGACCGGGGACACTGAAGCTTTCTTT; CDR3 protein: CASSPGLTGDTEAFF
clone size: NA; CDR3 length: 16; V gene: TRBV6-2/TRBV6-3; D gene: TRBD1; J gene: TRBJ1-1; CDR3 DNA: TGTGCCAGCAGTTACGCTGGGACAGGGGGCGGGACTGAAGCTTTCTTT; CDR3 protein: CASSYAGTGGGTEAFF
clone size: NA; CDR3 length: 15; V gene: TRBV28; D gene: NA; J gene: TRBJ1-5; CDR3 DNA: TGTGCCAGCAGTTTACCCACAGGGCTAACTCAGCCCCAGCATTTT; CDR3 protein: CASSLPTGLTQPQHF
clone size: once; CDR3 length: 17; V gene: TRBV14; D gene: NA; J gene: TRBJ2-3; CDR3 DNA: TGTGCCAGCAGCCAAGATTTTGGGGGCCTCCTCACAGATACGCAGTATTTT; CDR3 protein: CASSQDFGGLLTDTQYF
clone size: NA; CDR3 length: 16; V gene: TRBV4-1; D gene: NA; J gene: TRBJ1-1; CDR3 DNA: TGCGCCAGCAGCCTCAGAACGGGTGACAGGTACACTGAAGCTTTCTTT; CDR3 protein: CASSLRTGDRYTEAFF